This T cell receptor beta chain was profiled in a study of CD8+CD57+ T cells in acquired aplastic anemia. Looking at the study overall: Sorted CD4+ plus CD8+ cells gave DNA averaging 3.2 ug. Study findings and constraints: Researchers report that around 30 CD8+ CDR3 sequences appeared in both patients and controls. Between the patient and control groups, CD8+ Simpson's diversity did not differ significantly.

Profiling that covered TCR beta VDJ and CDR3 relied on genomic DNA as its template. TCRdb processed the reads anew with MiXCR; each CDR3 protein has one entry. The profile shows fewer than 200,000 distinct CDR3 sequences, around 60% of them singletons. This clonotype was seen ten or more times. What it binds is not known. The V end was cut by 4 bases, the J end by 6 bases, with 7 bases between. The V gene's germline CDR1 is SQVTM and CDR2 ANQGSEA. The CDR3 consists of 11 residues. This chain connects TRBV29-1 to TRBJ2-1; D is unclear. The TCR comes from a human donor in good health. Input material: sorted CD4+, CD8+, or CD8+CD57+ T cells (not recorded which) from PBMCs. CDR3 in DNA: TGCAGCGTTGTTCGTGGCAATGAGCAGTTCTTC. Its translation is CSVVRGNEQFF.